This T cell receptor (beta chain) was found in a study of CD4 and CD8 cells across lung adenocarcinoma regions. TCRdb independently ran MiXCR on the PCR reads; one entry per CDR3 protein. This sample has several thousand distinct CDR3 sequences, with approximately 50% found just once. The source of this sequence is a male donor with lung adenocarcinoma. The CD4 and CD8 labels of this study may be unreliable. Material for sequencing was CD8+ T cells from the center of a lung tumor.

The CDR3 protein is CASSLEGQGVTGELFF. As DNA, the CDR3 is TGCGCCAGCAGCTTGGAAGGACAGGGGGTGACCGGGGAGCTGTTTTTT. The V call is TRBV5-1, the J call TRBJ2-2; 10 bases map to TRBD1. This CDR3 has 16 amino acids. J was trimmed by 5 bases and V by 0 bases; bases with no gene match: 4. The germline V gene encodes CDR1 SGHRS and CDR2 YFSETQ.